These 31 T cell receptor beta chains came from one sample sequenced in a study of blood T cell repertoires in COVID-19. Using immunoSEQ multiplex PCR, the repertoire was profiled, and TCRdb retains in-frame clones only, with some absent. Of 370,000 or so clones listed, roughly 86% are singletons. Sample: peripheral blood. The receptors derive from a human donor with acute or convalescent COVID-19. The donor label of this sample is uncertain.

The chain has TRBV3-1 (or the pseudogene TRBV3-2) and TRBJ2-1; D perhaps matches TRBD2 (6 bases). The CDR3 totals 13 residues. From germline, CDR1 is LGHDT and CDR2 YNNKEL (reference sequence). Deletions cut 4 bases from V and 5 bases from J, with 9 bases between. The CDR3 reads CASSLGLDNEQFF. CDR3 nucleotides: TGTGCCAGCAGCCTGGGACTTGACAATGAGCAGTTCTTC.

The CDR3: CASSGQTGTSFSYNSPLHF. CDR3 bases: TGTGCCAGCAGTGGCCAAACCGGGACATCATTCTCCTATAATTCACCCCTCCACTTT. The chain links TRBV6-1 to TRBJ1-6, with D possibly TRBD1 on 6 matching bases. Trimming took off 4 bases at V and 0 bases at J, with 19 bases between the two ends. CDR1 MNHNS and CDR2 SASEGT come from the germline V gene. This CDR3 contains 19 residues.

V gene TRBV18 combines with J gene TRBJ1-1, with a weak D call TRBD1 (5 bases). The CDR3 has 16 residues. V was shortened by 2 bases and J by 4 bases, with 17 bases between the two germline ends. The V gene's germline CDR1 is KGHSH and CDR2 LQKENI. CDR3 sequence reads: CASSPDSLGGTTEAFF. The CDR3 nucleotides read TGTGCCAGCTCACCAGACAGTTTAGGCGGAACCACTGAAGCTTTCTTT.

A single count supports this clone. The V call is TRBV29-1, the J call TRBJ2-1, with 9 positions matching TRBD2. This CDR3 is 14 amino acids long. Germline V gene sequence: CDR1 SQVTM, CDR2 ANQGSEA. V dropped 3 bases and J dropped 6; count of bases not matched to a gene: 6. CDR3 in DNA: TGCAGCGTTGAGGGGCTAGCGGGGCCCAATGAGCAGTTCTTC. Translated: CSVEGLAGPNEQFF.

The sample holds a few counts of this clone. This rearrangement joins TRBV27 to TRBJ2-3; 10 bases map to TRBD2. The CDR3 runs to 16 residues. Germline V gene sequence: CDR1 MNHEY, CDR2 SMNVEV (reference sequence). With 2 bases clipped from V and 1 base from J, the junction kept 3 bases outside the gene matches. CDR3 region: CASSLQRGGGTDTQYF. The CDR3 DNA reads as TGTGCCAGCAGTTTACAGCGGGGGGGTGGCACAGATACGCAGTATTTT.

This chain joins TRBV29-1 and TRBJ1-1; D is ambiguous. With 8 bases removed from V and 5 bases from J, the gap between germline ends came to 18 bases. The CDR3 loop spans 13 amino acids. The germline CDR1 and CDR2 sequences are SQVTM and ANQGSEA. CDR3 in DNA: TGCAGCACCCGCCGGGGAGTTGGTACTGAAGCTTTCTTT. Residues: CSTRRGVGTEAFF.

This chain joins TRBV5-6 and TRBJ1-2; TRBD1 might be the D (5 bases). This CDR3 spans 15 amino acids. Per germline, CDR1 SGHDT and CDR2 YYEEEE. Trimming left V 1 base short and J 5 bases short, with 15 bases between. The CDR3 nucleotides are TGTGCCAGCAGCTTGTGGTCAGGGCCCTTTTATGGCTACACCTTC. Its translation: CASSLWSGPFYGYTF.

The V gene is TRBV6-5, the J gene TRBJ2-3, with TRBD1 as a possible D gene (6 bases). The CDR3 contains 16 residues. Deletions cut 4 bases from V and 8 bases from J, with 22 bases between. Per germline, CDR1 MNHEY and CDR2 SVGAGI. DNA for the CDR3: TGTGCCAGCAGTTCGGTCGGTGCCCGGCTCAGGGGTACGCAGTATTTT. Translating gives CASSSVGARLRGTQYF.

Details on this clone: The same CDR3 can be traced to other DNA sequences in this sample. The chain links TRBV2 to TRBJ1-5; weak D call: TRBD1 (6 bases). Germline V lookup: CDR1 SNHLY, CDR2 FYNNEI. The CDR3 is made up of 12 amino acids. V lost 6 bases to trimming and J lost 6 bases, with 9 bases between them. As DNA, the CDR3 is TGTGCCAGCAGCAGGGGCAGTCAGCCCCAGCATTTT. Protein product: CASSRGSQPQHF.

The chain links TRBV7-9 to TRBJ2-1; possible D gene TRBD2, 6 bases. V was cut by 5 bases and J by 10 bases, with 18 bases left in between. There are 14 residues in the CDR3. CDR1 SEHNR and CDR2 FQNEAQ come from the germline V gene (reference sequence). In DNA form, the CDR3 reads TGTGCCAGCAGCCCAGTTAGGAGTAGCGGAGAGCAGTTCTTC. Its protein is CASSPVRSSGEQFF.

The chain has TRBV6-6 and TRBJ1-3, with D possibly being TRBD1 (5 bases). Germline V gives CDR1 MNHNY, CDR2 SVGAGI (reference sequence). Trimming cost V 5 bases and J 0 bases, with 14 bases left between them. The CDR3 extends over 16 amino acids. CDR3 loop: CASSRQTADSGNTIYF. CDR3 DNA sequence: TGTGCCAGCAGTCGACAGACAGCCGACTCTGGAAACACCATATATTTT.

A remark on this clone: Within the sample, other DNA sequences also encode this same CDR3. The V and J genes are TRBV7-9 and TRBJ1-5; no reliable D call. The CDR3 contains 14 residues. The V gene lost 5 bases and the J gene lost 1 base, with 9 bases spanning the gap. The germline CDR1 and CDR2 sequences are SEHNR and FQNEAQ (reference sequence). The CDR3 nucleotides read TGTGCCAGCAGCCTAAGAGGGAGCAATCAGCCCCAGCATTTT. It specifies CASSLRGSNQPQHF.

The chain employs TRBV5-1 and TRBJ2-1; D remains ambiguous. The CDR3 runs 14 residues. Germline assignment: CDR1 SGHRS and CDR2 YFSETQ. V was clipped by 5 bases and J by 3 bases, with 12 bases between them. The CDR3 coding sequence is TGCGCCAGCAGGAGTTGGCAGGTCTACAATGAGCAGTTCTTC. Translation: CASRSWQVYNEQFF.

The chain has TRBV7-2 and TRBJ2-1; TRBD1 matches at 9 bases. J gave up 4 bases and V 1 base, and 2 bases lay outside the gene matches. Germline loops: CDR1 SGHTA, CDR2 FQGNSA. The CDR3 consists of 15 residues. For the CDR3, the DNA is TGTGCCAGCAGCTTAGTAGGACAGGGGTACAATGAGCAGTTCTTC. This translates into CASSLVGQGYNEQFF.

This clone was recorded once. The chain links TRBV5-4 to TRBJ1-6; maybe TRBD1 (6 bases). The CDR3 loop spans 17 amino acids. In germline, CDR1 is SGHNT, CDR2 YYREEE (reference sequence). Deletions cut 5 bases from V and 0 bases from J, with 15 bases between. This CDR3 is CASRSQGQSSYNSPLHF. CDR3 nucleotide sequence: TGTGCCAGCAGAAGCCAGGGGCAAAGCTCCTATAATTCACCCCTCCACTTT. The full variable domain, its missing parts supplied by reference TRBV5-4 and TRBJ1-6, is ETGVTQSPTHLIKTRGQQVTLRCSSQSGHNTVSWYQQALGQGPQFIFQYYREEENGRGNFPPRFSGLQFPNYSSELNVNALELDDSALYLCASRSQGQSSYNSPLHFGNGTRLTVT.

This sequence joins TRBV19 and TRBJ1-1, with 7 bases lining up with TRBD1. This CDR3 is built from 15 residues. The germline gives CDR1 LNHDA, CDR2 SQIVND (reference sequence). Germline trimming cut 1 base from V and 3 bases from J; bases unmatched to any gene: 5. The CDR3 is CASSIGGTAYTEAFF. CDR3 coding DNA: TGTGCCAGTAGTATAGGCGGGACAGCTTACACTGAAGCTTTCTTT. The full variable domain, completed using reference TRBV19 and TRBJ1-1, is DGGITQSPKYLFRKEGQNVTLSCEQNLNHDAMYWYRQDPGQGLRLIYYSQIVNDFQKGDIAEGYSVSREKKESFPLTVTSAQKNPTAFYLCASSIGGTAYTEAFFGQGTRLTVV.

The V and J genes are TRBV6-6 and TRBJ1-5; D gene ambiguous. In germline, CDR1 is MNHNY, CDR2 SVGAGI (reference sequence). Trimming took off 6 bases at V and 3 bases at J, with 6 bases between the two ends. The CDR3 sequence is 12 residues long. The DNA of the CDR3 is TGTGCCAGCAGCCTCCCCAATCAGCCCCAGCATTTT. This translates into CASSLPNQPQHF.

The chain combines TRBV4-1 with TRBJ1-4; no clear D gene. The germline V and J ends were trimmed by 0 bases and 11 bases, with 13 bases remaining between them. Germline V gene sequence: CDR1 MGHRA, CDR2 YSYEKL. This CDR3 has 14 residues. CDR3 sequence reads: CASSQDGRVSKLFF. The CDR3 region has the DNA TGCGCCAGCAGCCAAGATGGGCGGGTGTCCAAACTGTTTTTT.

A single count supports this clone. The J gene is TRBJ1-4, the V gene TRBV18; D gene ambiguous. This CDR3 is 15 amino acids long. V dropped 1 base and J dropped 8 bases, with 14 bases sitting between them. From germline, CDR1 is KGHSH and CDR2 LQKENI. The CDR3, as DNA: TGTGCCAGCTCACCACTGGCGCAGGTAGGAGAAAAACTGTTTTTT. Translation: CASSPLAQVGEKLFF.

This rearrangement joins TRBV29-1 to TRBJ1-1, with a weak D call TRBD1 (6 bases). CDR3 size: 14 residues. In germline, CDR1 is SQVTM, CDR2 ANQGSEA. Trimming took off 6 bases at V and 7 bases at J, with 21 bases between the two ends. CDR3 loop: CSVSGAALGNEAFF. The CDR3, as DNA: TGCAGCGTATCAGGGGCCGCCCTCGGTAATGAAGCTTTCTTT.

The V gene is TRBV10-2, the J gene TRBJ1-2; D is ambiguous. The CDR3 consists of 13 residues. From germline, CDR1 is WSHSY and CDR2 SAAADI. V lost 4 bases, J lost 4 bases, and 10 bases lay in between. The CDR3 loop reads CASSVERAYGYTF. The CDR3 DNA is TGCGCCAGCAGTGTGGAGAGAGCCTATGGCTACACCTTC.

This CDR3 is CASSQALGNLNTEAFF. DNA for the CDR3: TGCGCCAGCAGCCAAGCCCTAGGTAACTTAAACACTGAAGCTTTCTTT. The rearrangement links TRBV4-1 to TRBJ1-1; unclear D gene. The CDR3 has 16 amino acids. Germline values: CDR1 MGHRA, CDR2 YSYEKL. V lost 1 base, J lost 2 bases, and 14 bases lay in between.

This chain connects TRBV29-1 to TRBJ1-1; no clear D. CDR3 length equals 11 residues. CDR1 is SQVTM and CDR2 is ANQGSEA in the germline V gene. V was shortened by 8 bases and J by 8 bases, with 15 bases between the two germline ends. CDR3 bases: TGCAGCCCGGGCGGGGAGGAAGAAGCTTTCTTT. The encoded protein is CSPGGEEEAFF.

V and J are TRBV19 and TRBJ2-7, with D possibly TRBD2 on 6 matching bases. Germline V lookup: CDR1 LNHDA, CDR2 SQIVND (reference sequence). This CDR3 is built from 13 residues. Trimming took off 5 bases at V and 3 bases at J, with 11 bases between the two ends. The CDR3 loop is CASSLGGSYEQYF. CDR3 in DNA: TGTGCCAGTAGTCTTGGAGGGAGCTACGAGCAGTACTTC. The variable domain in full, with the rest retrieved from reference TRBV19 and TRBJ2-7, is DGGITQSPKYLFRKEGQNVTLSCEQNLNHDAMYWYRQDPGQGLRLIYYSQIVNDFQKGDIAEGYSVSREKKESFPLTVTSAQKNPTAFYLCASSLGGSYEQYFGPGTRLTVT.

V gene TRBV11-2 combines with J gene TRBJ2-7, with 10 bases fitting TRBD1. Trimming removed 4 bases from V and 6 bases from J; junction bases left unmatched: 6. The CDR3 spans 14 residues. Per germline, CDR1 SGHAT and CDR2 FQNNGV. In DNA, the CDR3 is TGTGCCAGCAGCTCCGGGACAGGGGCCTTCGAGCAGTACTTC. This codes for CASSSGTGAFEQYF.

With respect to this clone: The sample carries other DNA sequences with the same CDR3. V usage is TRBV7-9 and J usage is TRBJ1-2; perhaps TRBD1 as D (5 bases). CDR1 and CDR2 from the germline V gene are SEHNR and FQNEAQ (reference sequence). The V end lost 0 bases, the J end lost 8 bases, and 7 bases lay between the germline ends. The CDR3 totals 12 residues. Here the CDR3 reads CASSLAGRGYTF. In DNA, the CDR3 is TGTGCCAGCAGCTTAGCGGGGCGCGGCTACACCTTC.

The rearrangement uses TRBV20-1 and TRBJ1-1; tentative D call: TRBD1 (5 bases). There are 13 residues in the CDR3. Germline CDR1 reads DFQATT; CDR2 reads SNEGSKA (reference sequence). Deletions cut 3 bases from V and 8 bases from J, with 16 bases between. Written as DNA, the CDR3 is TGCAGTGCTAGTGGCCAGACAGCTGCCGAAGCTTTCTTT. Amino acids: CSASGQTAAEAFF.

The chain recombines TRBV7-9 with TRBJ1-5; 7 bases line up with TRBD1. Germline-derived CDR1 and CDR2 are SEHNR and FQNEAQ (reference sequence). V dropped 1 base and J dropped 2; count of bases not matched to a gene: 5. This CDR3 region has 16 residues. The CDR3 DNA sequence: TGTGCCAGCAGCTTAGTTACCGGACAGGGCAATCAGCCCCAGCATTTT. Translating gives CASSLVTGQGNQPQHF.

This clone was counted only a few times. The chain combines TRBV27 with TRBJ2-1, with TRBD2 matching 7 bases. The junction had 11 bases not matched to a gene; V was cut back by 5 bases and J by 1 base. Germline V lookup: CDR1 MNHEY, CDR2 SMNVEV (reference sequence). The CDR3 loop spans 17 amino acids. This CDR3 reads CASSRELRRGSYNEQFF. DNA for the CDR3: TGTGCCAGCAGTAGAGAACTGCGGCGGGGGTCCTACAATGAGCAGTTCTTC.

V gene TRBV18 combines with J gene TRBJ2-7; 7 bases align to TRBD1. This CDR3 has 12 amino acids. The V segment lost 5 bases and the J segment 5 bases; nucleotides outside the gene matches: 3. Germline CDR1 and CDR2: KGHSH and LQKENI. CDR3 DNA: TGTGCCAGCTCAGACAGGGTAAACGAGCAGTACTTC. It encodes CASSDRVNEQYF.

This chain joins TRBV18 and TRBJ2-3; 13 nucleotides match TRBD2. This CDR3 has 17 residues. The V gene end was trimmed by 3 bases and the J gene end by 1 base; junction bases not matched to a gene: 4. Germline V gives CDR1 KGHSH, CDR2 LQKENI. The CDR3 DNA follows: TGTGCCAGCTCACCCCGCGGACTAGCGGGGGGCACAGATACGCAGTATTTT. Protein product: CASSPRGLAGGTDTQYF.